This T cell receptor beta chain was identified during a study of T cell repertoires in cytomegalovirus infection. TCRdb re-called the reads through MiXCR, storing one row per CDR3 protein. The sample consists of some 700,000 distinct CDR3 sequences, about 30% of them appearing once. With 7 bases removed from V and 2 bases from J, the gap between germline ends came to 22 bases. Germline CDR1 reads MNHEY; CDR2 reads SMNVEV (reference sequence). The CDR3 runs 17 residues. This clonotype showed up just a few times. Its antigen remains unidentified. Sequences were derived from cultured PBMCs, sampled from culture after CMV antigen stimulation. The sequence came from a human donor in good health (CMV status not recorded). Some clones in this sample may be carry-over from other donors' samples. The V call is TRBV27, the J call TRBJ2-3, with a weak D call TRBD2 (5 bases). CDR3 protein: CASNPFYPGVPTDTQYF. CDR3 coding DNA: TGTGCCAGCAACCCCTTCTATCCCGGGGTTCCCACAGATACGCAGTATTTT.